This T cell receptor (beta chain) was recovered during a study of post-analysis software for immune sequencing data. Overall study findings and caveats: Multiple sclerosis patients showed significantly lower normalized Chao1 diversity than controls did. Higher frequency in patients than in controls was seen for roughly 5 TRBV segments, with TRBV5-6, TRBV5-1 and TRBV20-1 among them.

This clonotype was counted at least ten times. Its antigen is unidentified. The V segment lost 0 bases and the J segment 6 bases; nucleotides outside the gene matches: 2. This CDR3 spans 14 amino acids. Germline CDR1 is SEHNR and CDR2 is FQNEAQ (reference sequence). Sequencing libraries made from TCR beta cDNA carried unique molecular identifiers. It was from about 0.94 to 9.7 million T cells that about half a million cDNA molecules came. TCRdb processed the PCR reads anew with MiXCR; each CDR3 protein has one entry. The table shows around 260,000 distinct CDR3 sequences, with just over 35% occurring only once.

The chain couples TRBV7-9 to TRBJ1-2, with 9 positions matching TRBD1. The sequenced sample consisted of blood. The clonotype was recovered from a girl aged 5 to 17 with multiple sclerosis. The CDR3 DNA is TGTGCCAGCAGCTTAGCCGGGACAGGGAATGGCTACACCTTC. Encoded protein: CASSLAGTGNGYTF.